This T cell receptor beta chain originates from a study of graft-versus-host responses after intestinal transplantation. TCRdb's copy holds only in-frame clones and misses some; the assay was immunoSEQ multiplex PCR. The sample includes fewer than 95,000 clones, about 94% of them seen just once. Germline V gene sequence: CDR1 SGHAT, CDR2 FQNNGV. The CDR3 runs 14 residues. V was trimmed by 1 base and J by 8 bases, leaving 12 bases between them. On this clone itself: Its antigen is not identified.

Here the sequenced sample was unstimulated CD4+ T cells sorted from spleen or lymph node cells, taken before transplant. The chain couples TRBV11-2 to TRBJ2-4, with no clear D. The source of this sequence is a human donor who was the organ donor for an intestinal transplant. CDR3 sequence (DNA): TGTGCCAGCAGCTTAGCCCTAATTTCGGACATTCAGTACTTC. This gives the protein CASSLALISDIQYF.